Described below is a single T cell receptor beta chain sequence and its context. Data came from immunoSEQ multiplex PCR; TCRdb stores just in-frame clones and leaves some out. The sample holds around 75,000 clones, about 92% seen once. The data were taken from a study of control samples from healthy donors and cancer patients. The sequenced sample was blood. The origin of this receptor is a woman in her sixties in good health.

In DNA, the CDR3 is TGTGCCAGCAGCGAGGGCGGGAGGGCCGCCGGGGGCACAGATACGCAGTATTTT. This encodes CASSEGGRAAGGTDTQYF. The chain couples TRBV9 to TRBJ2-3, with 9 nucleotides matching TRBD2. This CDR3 comprises 18 residues. Per the germline V gene, CDR1 is SGDLS and CDR2 is YYNGEE. Unmatched junction bases numbered 12, after V lost 3 bases and J lost 1 base.